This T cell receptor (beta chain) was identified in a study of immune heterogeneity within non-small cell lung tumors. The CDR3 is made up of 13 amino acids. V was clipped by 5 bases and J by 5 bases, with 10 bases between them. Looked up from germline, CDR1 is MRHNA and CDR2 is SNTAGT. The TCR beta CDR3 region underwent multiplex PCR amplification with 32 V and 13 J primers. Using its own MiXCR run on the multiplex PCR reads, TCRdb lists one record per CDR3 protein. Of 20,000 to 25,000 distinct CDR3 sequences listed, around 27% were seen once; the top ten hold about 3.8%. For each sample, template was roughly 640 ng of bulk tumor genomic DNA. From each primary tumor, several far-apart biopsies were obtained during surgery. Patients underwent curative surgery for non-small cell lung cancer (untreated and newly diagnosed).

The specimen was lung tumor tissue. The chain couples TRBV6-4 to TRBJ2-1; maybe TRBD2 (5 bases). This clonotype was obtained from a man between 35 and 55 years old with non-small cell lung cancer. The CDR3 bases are TGTGCCAGCAGTTCGAATAGCGACAATGAGCAGTTCTTC. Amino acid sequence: CASSSNSDNEQFF.